Each of the 29 T cell receptor beta chains below was sequenced from the same sample in a study of PD-1 blockade in classical Hodgkin lymphoma. The protocol was immunoSEQ multiplex PCR, while the TCRdb copy is restricted to in-frame clones and leaves out a portion. This table holds 30,000 to 40,000 clones, around 76% found once. All the patients suffered relapse after autologous stem cell transplantation, and brentuximab vedotin exposure differed. The sequencing here drew on peripheral blood mononuclear cells (PBMCs), taken before the second cycle of nivolumab. Every receptor here comes from a human donor with classical Hodgkin lymphoma.

CDR3 DNA: TGTGCCAGCAGCCCCGGACTGGATACGCAGTATTTT. This sequence encodes CASSPGLDTQYF. The chain has TRBV2 and TRBJ2-3, with D possibly being TRBD2 (5 bases). CDR1 is SNHLY, CDR2 FYNNEI, per germline. The CDR3 runs to 12 residues. V gave up 6 bases and J gave up 6 bases, with 10 bases separating them.

The chain couples TRBV5-1 to TRBJ2-5, with D possibly TRBD2 on 5 matching bases. The CDR3 consists of 13 residues. Germline CDR1 SGHRS, CDR2 YFSETQ. Trimming shortened V by 1 base and J by 5 bases, and 9 bases separated the two germline ends. DNA of the CDR3: TGCGCCAGCAGCTTGCAGGAGGAGGAGACCCAGTACTTC. This codes for CASSLQEEETQYF.

The chain links TRBV11-2 to TRBJ2-5; TRBD1 might be the D (6 bases). This CDR3 is built from 15 residues. Germline V gene lookup returns CDR1 SGHAT and CDR2 FQNNGV. Trimming pared 1 base from V and 5 bases from J, leaving 14 bases between. The CDR3 DNA sequence: TGTGCCAGCAGCTTAGTGGGGGCGATTCGGGAGACCCAGTACTTC. Its protein is CASSLVGAIRETQYF.

The chain employs TRBV30 and TRBJ2-3; maybe TRBD1 (5 bases). CDR1 and CDR2 from the germline V gene are GTSNPN and SVGIG (reference sequence). Trimming stripped 3 bases from V and 0 bases from J, with 16 bases between. CDR3 length: 16 residues. The CDR3 coding sequence is TGTGCCTGGAGGCCCGCAGGCAGGGCGAGCACAGATACGCAGTATTTT. Residues: CAWRPAGRASTDTQYF.

The V call is TRBV5-5, the J call TRBJ2-3; D not certain. V dropped 6 bases and J dropped 5 bases, with 34 bases sitting between them. CDR3 length equals 20 residues. The V gene's germline CDR1 is SGHKS and CDR2 YYEKEE (reference sequence). Here the CDR3 reads CASISPTGRAFEDRVDTQYF. CDR3 in DNA: TGTGCCAGCATTTCGCCGACGGGTCGGGCGTTTGAGGATCGGGTAGATACGCAGTATTTT.

This chain uses TRBV6-5 with TRBJ1-4, with D possibly matching TRBD1 (6 bases). The CDR3 extends over 15 amino acids. Germline V gene sequence: CDR1 MNHEY, CDR2 SVGAGI. Trimming removed 6 bases from V and 8 bases from J, with 19 bases in between. CDR3 sequence (DNA): TGTGCCAGCAGGGGGGACGCAACAACAGGGGAAAAACTGTTTTTT. Its translation: CASRGDATTGEKLFF.

The chain couples TRBV7-2 to TRBJ2-7; 11 bases map to TRBD2. CDR1 and CDR2 (germline): SGHTA, FQGNSA. The CDR3 has 16 residues. Unmatched junction bases numbered 12, after V lost 5 bases and J lost 6 bases. The CDR3 DNA sequence: TGTGCCAGCAGCCTTGGTAGCGGGGGGGCCGGGGTCGAGCAGTACTTC. It encodes CASSLGSGGAGVEQYF.

In DNA form, the CDR3 reads TGTGCCAGCAGTGAAAGGGTGCGGCAGGGGACCTACAATGAGCAGTTCTTC. This encodes CASSERVRQGTYNEQFF. V and J are TRBV6-1 and TRBJ2-1, with a weak D call TRBD1 (6 bases). The CDR3 contains 17 residues. Germline lookup yields CDR1 MNHNS and CDR2 SASEGT. The germline V and J ends were trimmed by 2 bases and 2 bases, with 16 bases remaining between them.

Comments on this clone: Other DNA sequences in the same sample also yield this CDR3. V and J are TRBV29-1 and TRBJ1-1; no definite D call. Germline lookup yields CDR1 SQVTM and CDR2 ANQGSEA. V lost 1 base and J 0 bases, leaving 6 bases between the germline ends. This CDR3 has 13 residues. CDR3 residues: CSVEGRMNTEAFF. CDR3 nucleotide sequence: TGCAGCGTTGAAGGCCGGATGAACACTGAAGCTTTCTTT.

DNA of the CDR3: TGTGCCAGTGGACAGCGAGGCTACACCTTC. Translated, it gives CASGQRGYTF. This chain joins TRBV2 and TRBJ1-2; weak D call: TRBD1 (6 bases). V gave up 9 bases and J gave up 8 bases, with 10 bases separating them. The CDR3 is 10 residues long. Germline assignment: CDR1 SNHLY and CDR2 FYNNEI.

J is TRBJ2-2 and V is TRBV6-6; TRBD2 agrees at 7 bases. Germline V gene lookup returns CDR1 MNHNY and CDR2 SVGAGI (reference sequence). J was trimmed by 1 base and V by 2 bases; bases with no gene match: 4. The CDR3 loop spans 16 amino acids. Written as DNA, the CDR3 is TGTGCCAGCAGTTACATCGGCGGGGGGAACACCGGGGAGCTGTTTTTT. As protein: CASSYIGGGNTGELFF.

V and J are TRBV4-3 and TRBJ1-2; no clear D. V was clipped by 0 bases and J by 2 bases, with 7 bases between them. CDR3 size: 14 residues. The V gene's germline CDR1 is LGHNA and CDR2 YSLEER. The CDR3 is CASSQDDRNYGYTF. The CDR3 DNA reads TGCGCCAGCAGCCAAGATGACCGAAACTATGGCTACACCTTC.

The gene calls are TRBV5-4 and TRBJ2-1; 12 bases align to TRBD2. The CDR3 runs to 16 residues. The germline V gene encodes CDR1 SGHNT and CDR2 YYREEE (reference sequence). Trimming at V came to 0 bases and at J to 7 bases, leaving 5 bases not matched to a gene. This CDR3 reads CASSLGLAGELNEQFF. The DNA for the CDR3 is TGTGCCAGCAGCTTGGGACTAGCGGGGGAACTAAATGAGCAGTTCTTC. The whole variable domain, filled in from reference TRBV5-4 and TRBJ2-1, reads ETGVTQSPTHLIKTRGQQVTLRCSSQSGHNTVSWYQQALGQGPQFIFQYYREEENGRGNFPPRFSGLQFPNYSSELNVNALELDDSALYLCASSLGLAGELNEQFFGPGTRLTVL.

The V and J genes are TRBV4-1 and TRBJ2-5; D is possibly TRBD1 or TRBD2 (6 bases each). The J call may not be correct, given that the DNA end is closer to TRBJ2-7. The CDR3 is made up of 15 amino acids. Germline V gene data show CDR1 as MGHRA and CDR2 as YSYEKL. The CDR3 region has the DNA TGCGCCAGCAGCCCGGGTGTGGGGGGCATCTACGAGCAGTACTTC. Amino acid sequence: CASSPGVGGIYEQYF.

This rearrangement joins TRBV2 to TRBJ2-5; a weak D match, TRBD2 (5 bases). The ends were cut back, 8 bases at V and 0 bases at J, with 13 bases in the middle. The CDR3 spans 14 residues. Germline-derived CDR1 and CDR2 are SNHLY and FYNNEI. CDR3 protein: CASGELANQETQYF. CDR3 nucleotides: TGTGCCAGCGGGGAGTTGGCTAACCAAGAGACCCAGTACTTC.

V gene TRBV4-3 combines with J gene TRBJ2-2, with 7 bases matching TRBD2. The J segment lost 0 bases and the V segment lost 4 bases, leaving 2 bases of the junction unmatched. This CDR3 has 15 residues. The germline CDR1 and CDR2 sequences are LGHNA and YSLEER. Written as DNA, the CDR3 is TGCGCCAGCAGCCGGGGGGGAGCGAACACCGGGGAGCTGTTTTTT. Translating gives CASSRGGANTGELFF.

The gene calls are TRBV5-1 and TRBJ1-4; 8 bases are shared with TRBD1. This CDR3 contains 14 residues. Germline V gene sequence: CDR1 SGHRS, CDR2 YFSETQ. V lost 4 bases and J lost 8; bases outside the gene matches: 7. The CDR3 spells CASSPDRGREKLFF. The DNA for the CDR3 is TGCGCCAGCAGCCCCGACAGGGGAAGGGAAAAACTGTTTTTT.

In its sample, this clone was seen a few times. The chain is built from TRBV5-1 and TRBJ1-1; D remains ambiguous. V lost 0 bases, J lost 0 bases, and 12 bases lay in between. CDR1 is SGHRS, CDR2 YFSETQ, per germline. The CDR3 runs to 16 residues. The CDR3 DNA sequence: TGCGCCAGCAGCTTGGTGTCGGGGAGCATGAACACTGAAGCTTTCTTT. This sequence encodes CASSLVSGSMNTEAFF.

The chain is built from TRBV7-9 and TRBJ2-7, with no clear D. Germline V gene lookup returns CDR1 SEHNR and CDR2 FQNEAQ (reference sequence). The CDR3 is 13 amino acids. V lost 5 bases and J lost 4, with 12 bases in between. The CDR3 here is CASSQPPQYEQYF. DNA of the CDR3: TGTGCCAGCAGCCAGCCCCCCCAATACGAGCAGTACTTC.

The rearrangement joins TRBV7-6 to TRBJ2-1, with 9 bases aligning to TRBD1. The V segment lost 5 bases and the J segment 2 bases; nucleotides outside the gene matches: 10. CDR3 size: 17 residues. Per germline, CDR1 SGHVS and CDR2 FNYEAQ. CDR3 in amino acids: CASSPAVGTGPYNEQFF. CDR3 DNA sequence: TGTGCCAGCAGCCCCGCGGTAGGGACAGGGCCCTACAATGAGCAGTTCTTC. Supplemented by reference TRBV7-6 and TRBJ2-1, the full variable domain reads GAGVSQSPRYKVTKRGQDVALRCDPISGHVSLYWYRQALGQGPEFLTYFNYEAQQDKSGLPNDRFSAERPEGSISTLTIQRTEQRDSAMYRCASSPAVGTGPYNEQFFGPGTRLTVL.

This sequence joins TRBV30 and TRBJ1-2; 10 bases fit TRBD1. The V gene's germline CDR1 is GTSNPN and CDR2 SVGIG (reference sequence). J gave up 2 bases and V 3 bases, and 6 bases lay outside the gene matches. The CDR3 spans 15 residues. The CDR3 nucleotides read TGTGCCTGGAGGGGGGGACAGGGGAGGAACTATGGCTACACCTTC. It translates to CAWRGGQGRNYGYTF.

This chain links TRBV4-1 with TRBJ1-2; D is uncertain. This CDR3 has 15 amino acids. Germline CDR1 reads MGHRA; CDR2 reads YSYEKL. The germline V and J ends were trimmed by 2 bases and 1 base, with 11 bases remaining between them. CDR3 sequence (DNA): TGCGCCAGCAGCCAAATCCCAAACAGTAACTATGGCTACACCTTC. Its protein is CASSQIPNSNYGYTF.

The chain is built from TRBV7-3 and TRBJ1-1; D not resolved. Germline CDR1 reads SGHTA; CDR2 reads FQGTGA. This CDR3 spans 15 amino acids. The ends were cut back, 1 base at V and 0 bases at J, with 9 bases in the middle. In DNA form, the CDR3 reads TGTGCCAGCAGCTTAATGCCGGGGATGAACACTGAAGCTTTCTTT. It is translated as CASSLMPGMNTEAFF.

The chain is built from TRBV10-2 and TRBJ1-3; a weak D match, TRBD1 (5 bases). CDR1 and CDR2 from the germline V gene are WSHSY and SAAADI. The germline V and J ends were trimmed by 2 bases and 1 base, with 12 bases remaining between them. The CDR3 covers 16 residues. CDR3 coding DNA: TGCGCCAGCAGTGAGGAAGGACAAATTTCTGGAAACACCATATATTTT. Translated, it gives CASSEEGQISGNTIYF.

This clone was seen more than once but under ten times. This CDR3 reads CASSQDPPPDREETQYF. DNA of the CDR3: TGCGCCAGCAGCCAAGATCCCCCCCCCGACAGAGAAGAGACCCAGTACTTC. This sequence joins TRBV4-1 and TRBJ2-5, with D tentatively TRBD1 (5 bases). Germline assignment: CDR1 MGHRA and CDR2 YSYEKL. The length of the CDR3 is 17 residues. Deletions cut 0 bases from V and 3 bases from J, with 17 bases between.

The chain recombines TRBV6-6 with TRBJ2-3; D may match TRBD1 or TRBD2 (6 bases each). V lost 2 bases and J 0 bases, leaving 9 bases between the germline ends. Germline CDR1 is MNHNY and CDR2 is SVGAGI (reference sequence). This CDR3 has 15 residues. The CDR3 DNA is TGTGCCAGCAGTTACCGGGGGCCCAGCACAGATACGCAGTATTTT. Protein sequence: CASSYRGPSTDTQYF.

This clone was observed a handful of times. J is TRBJ1-1 and V is TRBV10-3; the match to TRBD1 covers 7 bases. Trimming took 6 bases from V and 3 from J; bases not matched to a gene: 4. CDR1 and CDR2 (germline): ENHRY, SYGVKD. The CDR3 sequence is 13 residues long. CDR3 protein: CAIRVDRDTEAFF. The CDR3 DNA is TGTGCCATCAGGGTAGACAGGGACACTGAAGCTTTCTTT.

The chain links TRBV5-6 to TRBJ2-2; D ambiguous. V was shortened by 5 bases and J by 3 bases, with 11 bases between the two germline ends. Germline values: CDR1 SGHDT, CDR2 YYEEEE. The CDR3 has 14 residues. CDR3 DNA sequence: TGTGCCAGCAGAAGAATAAAGGACACCGGGGAGCTGTTTTTT. Amino acids: CASRRIKDTGELFF. The full variable domain, with the rest looked up from reference TRBV5-6 and TRBJ2-2, is DAGVTQSPTHLIKTRGQQVTLRCSPKSGHDTVSWYQQALGQGPQFIFQYYEEEERQRGNFPDRFSGHQFPNYSSELNVNALLLGDSALYLCASRRIKDTGELFFGEGSRLTVL.

V usage is TRBV5-1 and J usage is TRBJ1-5, with a tentative D call TRBD1 (5 bases). Germline V gives CDR1 SGHRS, CDR2 YFSETQ. Trimming removed 4 bases at V and 6 bases at J, with 8 bases between. The length of the CDR3 is 12 residues. The CDR3 sequence is CASSPGGQPQHF. Here the CDR3 DNA reads TGCGCCAGCAGCCCGGGGGGTCAGCCCCAGCATTTT.